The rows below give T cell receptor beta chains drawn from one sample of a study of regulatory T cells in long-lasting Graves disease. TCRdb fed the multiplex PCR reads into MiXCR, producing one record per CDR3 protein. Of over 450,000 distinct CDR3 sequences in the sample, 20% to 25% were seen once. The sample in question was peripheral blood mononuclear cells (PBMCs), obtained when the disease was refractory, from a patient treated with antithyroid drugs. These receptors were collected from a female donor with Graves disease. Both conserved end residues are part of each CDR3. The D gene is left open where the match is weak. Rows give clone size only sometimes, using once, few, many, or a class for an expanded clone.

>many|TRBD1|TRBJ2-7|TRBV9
CASSETTGANYEQYF
TGTGCCAGCAGCGAGACGACAGGGGCGAACTACGAGCAGTACTTC
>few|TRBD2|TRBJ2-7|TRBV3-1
CASSLYPLAGLTYEQYF
TGTGCCAGCAGCCTCTACCCACTAGCGGGGCTTACCTACGAGCAGTACTTC
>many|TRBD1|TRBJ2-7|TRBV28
CASSSPGQGGLYEQYF
TGTGCCAGCAGTTCCCCTGGACAGGGGGGGCTCTACGAGCAGTACTTC
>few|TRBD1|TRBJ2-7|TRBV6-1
CAGRPGTGGSYEQYF
TGTGCCGGCAGACCCGGGACAGGGGGATCCTACGAGCAGTACTTC
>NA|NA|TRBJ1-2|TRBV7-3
CASSLDGGGYGYTF
TGTGCCAGCAGCTTAGACGGGGGAGGTTATGGCTACACCTTC
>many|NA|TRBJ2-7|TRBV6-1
CASSPGVSGHEQYF
TGTGCCAGCAGTCCCGGAGTTTCGGGCCACGAGCAGTACTTC
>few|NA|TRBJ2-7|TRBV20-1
CSARDRTSIYEQYF
TGCAGTGCTAGAGATCGAACTAGCATCTACGAGCAGTACTTC
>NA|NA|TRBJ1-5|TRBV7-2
CASSLEGGFNQPQHF
TGTGCCAGCAGCTTAGAGGGGGGTTTTAATCAGCCCCAGCATTTT
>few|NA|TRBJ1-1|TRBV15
CATTRYRRENTEAFF
TGTGCCACCACCCGTTACCGCCGGGAGAACACTGAAGCTTTCTTT
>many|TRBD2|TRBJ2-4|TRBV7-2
CASSFTGTSGRWDF
TGTGCCAGCAGCTTCACCGGGACTAGCGGGAGGTGGGACTTC
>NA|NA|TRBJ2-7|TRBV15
CATSRDFQAYEQYF
TGTGCCACCAGCAGAGATTTCCAAGCCTACGAGCAGTACTTC
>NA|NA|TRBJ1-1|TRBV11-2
CASSPSRGEAFF
TGTGCCAGCAGCCCTTCGCGGGGCGAAGCTTTCTTT
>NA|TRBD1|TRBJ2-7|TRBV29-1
CSVEVSGQTLYEQYF
TGCAGCGTTGAAGTCTCGGGACAGACCCTCTACGAGCAGTACTTC
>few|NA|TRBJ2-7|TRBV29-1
CSVSGRSSYEQYF
TGCAGCGTCTCGGGACGGAGCTCCTACGAGCAGTACTTC
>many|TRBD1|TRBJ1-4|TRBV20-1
CSARGGTAEKLFF
TGCAGTGCTAGAGGGGGGACAGCTGAAAAACTGTTTTTT
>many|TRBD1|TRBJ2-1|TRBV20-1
CSTPGQGPGSYNEQFF
TGCAGTACCCCGGGACAGGGACCAGGGTCCTACAATGAGCAGTTCTTC
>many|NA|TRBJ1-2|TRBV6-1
CASSRSGPYFYGYTF
TGTGCCAGCAGCCGGTCGGGCCCCTACTTCTATGGCTACACCTTC
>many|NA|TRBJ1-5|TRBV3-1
CASSQDVTWPQHF
TGTGCCAGCAGCCAAGATGTAACCTGGCCCCAGCATTTT
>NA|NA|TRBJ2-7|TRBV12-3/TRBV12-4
CASSSAPPMSKSSYEQYF
TGTGCCAGCAGCTCCGCTCCTCCTATGTCCAAGAGCTCCTACGAGCAGTACTTC
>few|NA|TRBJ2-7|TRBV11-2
CASSLQGIYEQYF
TGTGCCAGCAGCTTGCAAGGGATCTACGAGCAGTACTTC
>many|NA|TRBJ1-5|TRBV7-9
CASSEGGYSNQPQHF
TGTGCCAGCAGCGAAGGGGGGTATAGCAATCAGCCCCAGCATTTT
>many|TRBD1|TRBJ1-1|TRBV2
CASSAGQGGTEAFF
TGTGCCAGCAGTGCGGGACAGGGGGGAACTGAAGCTTTCTTT
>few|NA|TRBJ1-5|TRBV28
CASSYSGGNRQPQHF
TGTGCCAGCAGTTACTCGGGGGGTAACCGTCAGCCCCAGCATTTT
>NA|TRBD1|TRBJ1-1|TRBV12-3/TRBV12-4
CASSGDRGGMNTEAFF
TGTGCCAGCAGTGGAGACAGGGGGGGTATGAACACTGAAGCTTTCTTT
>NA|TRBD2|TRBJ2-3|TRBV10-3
CAISEFGTSGRGGTDTQYF
TGTGCCATCAGTGAGTTCGGGACTAGCGGGAGAGGAGGCACAGATACGCAGTATTTT
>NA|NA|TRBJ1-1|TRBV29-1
CSVRGRANSEAFF
TGCAGCGTTCGCGGACGGGCCAACAGTGAAGCTTTCTTT
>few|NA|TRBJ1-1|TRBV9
CASSVGPTVNTEAFF
TGTGCCAGCAGCGTAGGTCCGACAGTGAACACTGAAGCTTTCTTT
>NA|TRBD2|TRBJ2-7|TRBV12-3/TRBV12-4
CASSLGAGTSSYEQYF
TGTGCCAGCAGTTTAGGCGCCGGGACTAGTAGCTACGAGCAGTACTTC
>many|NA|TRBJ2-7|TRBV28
CASSFPPGATYEQYF
TGTGCCAGCAGTTTCCCCCCTGGGGCTACCTACGAGCAGTACTTC
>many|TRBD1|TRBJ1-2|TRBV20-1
CSASGTGDYGYTF
TGCAGTGCTAGCGGGACAGGGGACTATGGCTACACCTTC
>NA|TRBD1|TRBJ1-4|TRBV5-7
CASSHDIDHDLRDRANEKLFF
TGTGCCAGCAGCCATGATATAGATCATGACCTCCGGGACAGGGCTAATGAAAAACTGTTTTTT
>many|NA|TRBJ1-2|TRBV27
CASSLSGVGGYTF
TGTGCCAGCAGTTTATCTGGGGTGGGAGGCTACACCTTC
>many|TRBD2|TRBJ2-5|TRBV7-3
CASSVSGGSQETQYF
TGTGCCAGCAGCGTTAGCGGGGGGTCCCAAGAGACCCAGTACTTC
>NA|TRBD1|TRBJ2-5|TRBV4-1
CASSQPRSRQGARETQYF
TGCGCCAGCAGCCAACCAAGATCTAGGCAGGGGGCGAGAGAGACCCAGTACTTC
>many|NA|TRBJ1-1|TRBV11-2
CASSPPLLNTEAFF
TGTGCCAGCAGTCCTCCCCTCCTGAACACTGAAGCTTTCTTT
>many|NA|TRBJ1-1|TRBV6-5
CASSYVNQGPTF
TGTGCCAGCAGTTACGTGAACCAGGGGCCCACCTTT
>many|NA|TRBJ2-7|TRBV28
CASSLLRQQVLSSYEQYF
TGTGCCAGCAGCCTCCTCCGTCAACAGGTTTTAAGCTCCTACGAGCAGTACTTC
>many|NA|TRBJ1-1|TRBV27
CASKTGGTGLAFF
TGTGCCAGCAAGACCGGGGGGACCGGATTAGCTTTCTTT
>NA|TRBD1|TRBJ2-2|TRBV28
CASSLFDRGLAGELFF
TGTGCCAGCAGTTTATTCGACAGGGGGCTCGCCGGGGAGCTGTTTTTT
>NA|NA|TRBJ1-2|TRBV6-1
CASSDLGAYGYTF
TGTGCCAGCAGTGATTTGGGGGCCTATGGCTACACCTTC
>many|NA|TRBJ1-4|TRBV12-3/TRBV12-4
CASSLGRGSEKLFF
TGTGCCAGCAGTCTGGGGAGGGGCAGTGAAAAACTGTTTTTT
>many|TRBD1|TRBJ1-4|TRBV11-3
CASSHGGQNEKLFF
TGTGCCAGCAGCCACGGGGGACAGAATGAAAAACTGTTTTTT
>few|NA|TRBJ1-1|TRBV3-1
CASSPQEGRYTEAFF
TGTGCCAGCAGCCCCCAGGAGGGCAGGTACACTGAAGCTTTCTTT
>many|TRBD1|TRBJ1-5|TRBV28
CASSPTLLQQGARNQPQHF
TGTGCCAGCAGCCCGACCCTCCTCCAACAGGGGGCGCGAAATCAGCCCCAGCATTTT
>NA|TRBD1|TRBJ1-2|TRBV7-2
CASSPGGAVGGYTF
TGTGCCAGCAGCCCAGGGGGGGCAGTGGGGGGCTACACCTTC
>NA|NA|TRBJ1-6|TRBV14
CASSPRLEPGWSPLHF
TGTGCCAGCAGCCCCCGGCTCGAGCCGGGGTGGTCACCCCTCCACTTT
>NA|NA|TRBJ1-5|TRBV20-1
CSVKDSYSNQPQHF
TGCAGTGTAAAGGACAGTTATAGCAATCAGCCCCAGCATTTT
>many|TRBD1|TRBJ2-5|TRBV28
CASHGTGILRTQETQYF
TGTGCCAGCCACGGGACAGGGATTCTTAGGACCCAAGAGACCCAGTACTTC
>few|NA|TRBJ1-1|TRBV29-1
CSVVGRVVTEAFF
TGCAGCGTTGTGGGGCGGGTCGTCACTGAAGCTTTCTTT
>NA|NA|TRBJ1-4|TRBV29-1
CSAKGWTSEELFF
TGCAGCGCTAAAGGCTGGACTTCGGAAGAACTGTTTTTT